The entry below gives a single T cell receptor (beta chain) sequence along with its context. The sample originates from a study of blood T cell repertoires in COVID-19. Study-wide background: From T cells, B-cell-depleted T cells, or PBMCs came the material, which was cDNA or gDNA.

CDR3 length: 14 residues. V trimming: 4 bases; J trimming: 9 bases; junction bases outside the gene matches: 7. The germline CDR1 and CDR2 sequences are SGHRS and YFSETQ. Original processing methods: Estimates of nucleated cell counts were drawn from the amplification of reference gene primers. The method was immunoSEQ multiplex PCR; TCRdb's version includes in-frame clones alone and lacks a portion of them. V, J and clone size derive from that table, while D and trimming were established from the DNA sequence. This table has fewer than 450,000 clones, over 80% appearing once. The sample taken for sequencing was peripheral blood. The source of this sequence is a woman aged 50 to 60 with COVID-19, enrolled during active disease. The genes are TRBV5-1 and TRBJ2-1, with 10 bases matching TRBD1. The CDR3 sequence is CASSLPTGGGEQFF. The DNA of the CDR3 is TGCGCCAGCAGCCTTCCGACAGGGGGCGGTGAGCAGTTCTTC.